This entry describes one TCR beta chain. Its antigen is unknown. The data derive from a study of OX40 agonist ivuxolimab in advanced cancers. Study at large: In this trial design, patients received ivuxolimab intravenously at 0.01 to 10 mg/kg every 2 weeks. Those enrolled were 80% to 85% male, with a mean age of about 60 years and ages from roughly 23 to 79.

Study-wide points: CD4+ and CD8+ T cells in blood underwent clonal expansion by week 6 at 0.1 to 3.0 mg/kg.

V shed 5 bases and J shed 12 bases, with 16 bases lying between them. Germline-derived CDR1 and CDR2 are MNHNS and SASEGT. This CDR3 contains 13 residues. Some clones are missing from TCRdb's copy, which holds only in-frame ones; the method was immunoSEQ multiplex PCR. The sample has more than 15,000 clones, roughly 87% seen once. This clonotype was obtained from an adult with an advanced solid tumor such as melanoma, head and neck, liver or kidney cancer. This sample comprised CD4+ or CD8+ T cells sorted from blood, obtained in a trial of the OX40 agonist ivuxolimab. The V gene is TRBV6-1, the J gene TRBJ1-4, with D uncertain. The CDR3 spells CASSRVVGLELFF. The CDR3 DNA is TGTGCCAGCAGTCGAGTAGTAGGGCTCGAACTGTTTTTT.